These 9 T cell receptor beta chains came from one sample sequenced in a study of blood T cell repertoires in COVID-19. Using immunoSEQ multiplex PCR, the repertoire was profiled, and TCRdb retains in-frame clones only, with some absent. The top ten hold about 1.9% of the sample, which has about 300,000 clones, 75% to 90% seen once. The sequenced material came from PBMCs or T cells enriched from blood (not recorded which). These receptors came from a woman younger than 45 who had been exposed to COVID-19.

This clone was detected a few times. This rearrangement joins TRBV5-4 to TRBJ1-2, with 8 bases that match TRBD1. Unmatched junction bases numbered 10, after V lost 5 bases and J lost 4 bases. Germline values: CDR1 SGHNT, CDR2 YYREEE (reference sequence). The CDR3 contains 15 residues. The CDR3: CASRLTGGVSYGYTF. The CDR3 DNA reads TGTGCCAGCAGGCTTACAGGGGGAGTGAGCTATGGCTACACCTTC.

This rearrangement joins TRBV30 to TRBJ2-7; D may be TRBD2 (6 bases). Per germline, CDR1 GTSNPN and CDR2 SVGIG (reference sequence). The CDR3 runs 14 residues. Trimming pared 1 base from V and 3 bases from J, leaving 13 bases between. The CDR3 here is CAWSEASASYEQYF. The CDR3 nucleotides are TGTGCCTGGAGTGAGGCTAGCGCTAGCTACGAGCAGTACTTC.

The gene calls are TRBV10-2 and TRBJ2-3; no clear D gene. V shed 3 bases and J shed 7 bases, with 8 bases lying between them. The germline V gene encodes CDR1 WSHSY and CDR2 SAAADI. This CDR3 has 12 amino acids. The CDR3 nucleotides read TGCGCCAGCAGTGAACAGCTTAATACGCAGTATTTT. As protein: CASSEQLNTQYF.

The V gene is TRBV28, the J gene TRBJ2-1; possible D gene TRBD1, 6 bases. V was shortened by 3 bases and J by 7 bases, with 13 bases between the two germline ends. Germline V gene sequence: CDR1 MDHEN, CDR2 SYDVKM. The CDR3 contains 14 residues. For the CDR3, the DNA is TGTGCCAGCAGTTTCAGGGGCGCTGGAAATGAGCAGTTCTTC. This sequence encodes CASSFRGAGNEQFF.

The CDR3 region is CASSVNGQTPLHF. Written as DNA, the CDR3 is TGTGCCAGCAGCGTAAACGGCCAGACTCCCCTCCACTTT. This rearrangement joins TRBV9 to TRBJ1-6; D call uncertain. CDR1 and CDR2 (germline): SGDLS, YYNGEE. The V gene lost 1 base and the J gene lost 13 bases, with 12 bases spanning the gap. This CDR3 contains 13 residues.

The chain couples TRBV2 to TRBJ2-3; 10 positions agree with TRBD2. Germline CDR1 is SNHLY and CDR2 is FYNNEI. With V trimmed by 1 base and J by 4 bases, 5 bases remained unmatched. This CDR3 has 16 amino acids. The DNA for the CDR3 is TGTGCCAGCAGTGAAGAAAGCGGGAGGGGTGCAGATACGCAGTATTTT. Protein sequence: CASSEESGRGADTQYF.

The chain is built from TRBV2 and TRBJ2-5; possibly TRBD1 for D (6 bases). Trimming left V 11 bases short and J 2 bases short, with 9 bases between. Germline CDR1 is SNHLY and CDR2 is FYNNEI. The CDR3 length is 11 residues. The CDR3 sequence: CAGGQQETQYF. CDR3 nucleotide sequence: TGTGCCGGCGGACAGCAAGAGACCCAGTACTTC.

V gene TRBV12-3 or TRBV12-4 combines with J gene TRBJ1-1; the D is unclear. The CDR3 has 13 residues. V lost 10 bases, J lost 3 bases, and 15 bases lay in between. The CDR3: CATSLGRDTEAFF. In DNA form, the CDR3 reads TGTGCCACTTCGCTAGGGAGAGACACTGAAGCTTTCTTT.

Only one count was recorded for this clone. CDR3 in amino acids: CASSLGSSLNYGYTF. As DNA, the CDR3 is TGTGCCAGCAGCTTAGGTTCCTCTCTTAACTATGGCTACACCTTC. The chain carries TRBV7-9 and TRBJ1-2; D is unclear. Germline V gene lookup returns CDR1 SEHNR and CDR2 FQNEAQ (reference sequence). There are 15 residues in the CDR3. V lost 1 base and J lost 1, with 10 bases in between.